Here is one TCR beta chain with its context. The data were taken from a study of blood T cell repertoires in COVID-19. About the study: The study drew acute and convalescent COVID-19 samples from the United States, Italy and Spain. T cells, B-cell-depleted T cells, or PBMCs provided the cDNA or gDNA that served as material.

Participants' reported clinical history set cohort assignment. Original methodology: For nucleated cells, counts were estimated from reference gene primer amplification. Repertoires were generated with immunoSEQ multiplex PCR, while TCRdb's copy carries only in-frame clones and drops some. V and J calls and clone size are as listed in that table; D and trimming were resolved from the DNA. This sample carries some 170,000 clones, approximately 80% of them seen once, and the ten largest clones take 15%. Sequencing input: PBMCs or T cells enriched from blood (not recorded which). The receptor was derived from a man in his forties or fifties who had recovered from COVID-19.

CDR3 sequence: CASNGRGPYNSPLHF. CDR3 bases: TGTGCCAGCAATGGGAGGGGACCCTATAATTCACCCCTCCACTTT. The rearrangement links TRBV2 to TRBJ1-6, with D possibly being TRBD1 (5 bases). V lost 7 bases, J lost 2 bases, and 12 bases lay in between. Germline-derived CDR1 and CDR2 are SNHLY and FYNNEI. The CDR3 runs 15 residues.